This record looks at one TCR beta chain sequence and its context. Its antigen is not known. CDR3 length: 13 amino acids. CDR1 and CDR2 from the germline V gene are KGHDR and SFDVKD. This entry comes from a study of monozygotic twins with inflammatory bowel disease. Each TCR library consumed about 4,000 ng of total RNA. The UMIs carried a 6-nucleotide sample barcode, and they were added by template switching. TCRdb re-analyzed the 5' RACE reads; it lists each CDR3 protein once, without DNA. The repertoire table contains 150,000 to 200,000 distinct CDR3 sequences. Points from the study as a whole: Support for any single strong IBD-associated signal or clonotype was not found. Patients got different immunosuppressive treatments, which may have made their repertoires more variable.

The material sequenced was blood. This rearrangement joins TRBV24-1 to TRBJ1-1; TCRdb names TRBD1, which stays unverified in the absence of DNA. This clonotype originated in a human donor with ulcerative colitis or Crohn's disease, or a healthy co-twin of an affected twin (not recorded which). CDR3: CATSDLRGRRAFF.